These 3 T cell receptor beta chains originate from one sample sequenced in a study of T-cell reconstitution after alpha-beta-depleted transplantation in children. Unique molecular identifiers were incorporated into the prepared TCRbeta library. TCRdb reanalysed the PCR reads using MiXCR and keeps one entry per CDR3 protein. In the table there are around 480,000 distinct CDR3 sequences, approximately 32% of which are singletons. The specimen was PBMCs from the stem cell graft donor, collected from the stem cell graft. The receptor set was obtained from a human donor who donated a stem cell graft to a child with aplastic anemia.

This CDR3 is CASSYSSGEQYV. The DNA of the CDR3 is TGTGCCAGCAGTTACTCATCCGGCGAGCAGTACGTC. The chain uses TRBV6-6 and TRBJ2-7; no definite D call. The CDR3 covers 12 residues. V dropped 0 bases and J dropped 6 bases, with 6 bases sitting between them. CDR1 is MNHNY and CDR2 is SVGAGI in the germline V gene (reference sequence).

The chain couples TRBV20-1 to TRBJ1-1; TRBD1 might be the D (5 bases). CDR1 DFQATT and CDR2 SNEGSKA come from the germline V gene (reference sequence). With 1 base removed from V and 2 bases from J, the gap between germline ends came to 20 bases. CDR3 length equals 17 residues. The CDR3 sequence is CSARVQPRTRANTEAFF. CDR3 nucleotide sequence: TGCAGTGCTAGAGTCCAACCGCGCACCAGGGCCAACACTGAAGCTTTCTTT.

This clonotype was seen only a few times. This chain links TRBV12-3 or TRBV12-4 with TRBJ1-2, with D perhaps TRBD1 (6 bases). The CDR3 runs to 15 residues. Trimming removed 6 bases at V and 2 bases at J, with 16 bases between. The CDR3 DNA sequence: TGTGCCAGCAGGAACTCACAGGGATCCAACTATGGCTACACCTTC. Protein: CASRNSQGSNYGYTF.